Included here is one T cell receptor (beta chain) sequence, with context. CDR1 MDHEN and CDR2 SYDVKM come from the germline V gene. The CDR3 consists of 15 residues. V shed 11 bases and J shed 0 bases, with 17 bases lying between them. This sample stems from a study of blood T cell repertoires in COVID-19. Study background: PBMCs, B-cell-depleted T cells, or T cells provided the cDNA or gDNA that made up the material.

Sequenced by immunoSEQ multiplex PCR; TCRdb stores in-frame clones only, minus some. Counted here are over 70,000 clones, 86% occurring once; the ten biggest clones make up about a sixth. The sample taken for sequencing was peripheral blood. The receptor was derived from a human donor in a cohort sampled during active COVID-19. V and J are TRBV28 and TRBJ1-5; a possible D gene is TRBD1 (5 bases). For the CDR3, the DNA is TGTGCCTCCGGGGGAGGTCCATATAGCAATCAGCCCCAGCATTTT. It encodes CASGGGPYSNQPQHF.